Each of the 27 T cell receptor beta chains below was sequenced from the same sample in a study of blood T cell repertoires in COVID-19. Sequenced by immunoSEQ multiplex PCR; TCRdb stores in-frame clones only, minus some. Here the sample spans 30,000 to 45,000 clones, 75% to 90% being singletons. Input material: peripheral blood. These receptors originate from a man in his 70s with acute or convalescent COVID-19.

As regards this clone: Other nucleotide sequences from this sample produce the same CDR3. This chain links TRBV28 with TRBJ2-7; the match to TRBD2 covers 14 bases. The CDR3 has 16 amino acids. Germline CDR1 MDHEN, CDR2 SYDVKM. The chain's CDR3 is CASSTGTSGRPYEQYF. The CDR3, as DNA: TGTGCTAGCTCCACCGGGACTAGCGGGAGACCCTACGAGCAGTACTTC.

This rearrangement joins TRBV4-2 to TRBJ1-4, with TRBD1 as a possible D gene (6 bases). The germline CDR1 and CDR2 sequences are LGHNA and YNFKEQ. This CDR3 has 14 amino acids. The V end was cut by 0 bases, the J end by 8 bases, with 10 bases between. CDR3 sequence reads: CASSQDYREEKLFF. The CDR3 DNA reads TGTGCCAGCAGCCAAGATTACAGGGAAGAAAAACTGTTTTTT.

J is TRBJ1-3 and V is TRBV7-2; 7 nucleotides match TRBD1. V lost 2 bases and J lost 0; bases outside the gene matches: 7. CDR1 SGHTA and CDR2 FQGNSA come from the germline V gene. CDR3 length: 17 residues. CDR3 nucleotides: TGTGCCAGCAGCTTAAGGCGGACAGGAAGCTCTGGAAACACCATATATTTT. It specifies CASSLRRTGSSGNTIYF.

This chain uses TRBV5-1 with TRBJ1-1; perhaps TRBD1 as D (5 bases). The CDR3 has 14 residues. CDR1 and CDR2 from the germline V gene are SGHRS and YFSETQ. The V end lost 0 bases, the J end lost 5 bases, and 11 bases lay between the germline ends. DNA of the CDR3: TGCGCCAGCAGCTTGGAAGTAGCAGGGACTGAAGCTTTCTTT. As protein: CASSLEVAGTEAFF. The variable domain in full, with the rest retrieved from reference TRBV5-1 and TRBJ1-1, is KAGVTQTPRYLIKTRGQQVTLSCSPISGHRSVSWYQQTPGQGLQFLFEYFSETQRNKGNFPGRFSGRQFSNSRSEMNVSTLELGDSALYLCASSLEVAGTEAFFGQGTRLTVV.

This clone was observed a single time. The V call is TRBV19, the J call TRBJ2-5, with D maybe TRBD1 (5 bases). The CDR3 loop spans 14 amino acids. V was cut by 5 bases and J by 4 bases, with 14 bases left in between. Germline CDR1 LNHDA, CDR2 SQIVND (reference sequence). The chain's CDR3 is CASSPRVGRETQYF. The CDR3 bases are TGTGCCAGTAGTCCCCGGGTGGGGCGAGAGACCCAGTACTTC.

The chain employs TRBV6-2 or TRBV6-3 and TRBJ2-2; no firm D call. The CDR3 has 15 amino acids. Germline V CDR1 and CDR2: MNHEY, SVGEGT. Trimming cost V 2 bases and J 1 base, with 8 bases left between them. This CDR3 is CASSYPPQNTGELFF. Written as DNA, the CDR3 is TGTGCCAGCAGTTACCCCCCCCAGAACACCGGGGAGCTGTTTTTT.

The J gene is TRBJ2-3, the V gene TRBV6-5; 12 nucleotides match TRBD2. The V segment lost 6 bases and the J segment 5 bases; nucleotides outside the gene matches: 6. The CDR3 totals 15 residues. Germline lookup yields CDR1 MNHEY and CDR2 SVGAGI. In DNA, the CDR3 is TGTGCCAGCAGCCAGACTAGCGGGAGTGTAGATACGCAGTATTTT. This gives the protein CASSQTSGSVDTQYF.

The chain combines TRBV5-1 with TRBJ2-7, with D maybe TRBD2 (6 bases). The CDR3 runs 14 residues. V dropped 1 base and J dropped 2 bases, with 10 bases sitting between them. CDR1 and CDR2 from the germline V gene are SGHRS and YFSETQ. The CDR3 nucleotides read TGCGCCAGCAGCTTGTCGGGCGGGGCCTACGAGCAGTACTTC. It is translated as CASSLSGGAYEQYF.

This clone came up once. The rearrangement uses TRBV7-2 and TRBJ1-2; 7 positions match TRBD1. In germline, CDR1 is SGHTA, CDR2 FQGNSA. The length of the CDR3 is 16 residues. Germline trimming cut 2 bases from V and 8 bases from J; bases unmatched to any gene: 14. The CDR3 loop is CASSLHRGATSWGYTF. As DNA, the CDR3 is TGTGCCAGCAGCTTACACAGGGGTGCGACCAGTTGGGGCTACACCTTC.

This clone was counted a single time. CDR3 residues: CASSLGIRGNQETQYF. As DNA, the CDR3 is TGTGCCAGCAGTTTGGGGATTCGGGGAAACCAAGAGACCCAGTACTTC. The rearrangement links TRBV6-5 to TRBJ2-5; D is possibly TRBD2 (5 bases). Germline lookup yields CDR1 MNHEY and CDR2 SVGAGI. This CDR3 comprises 16 residues. Trimming removed 4 bases at V and 0 bases at J, with 15 bases between.

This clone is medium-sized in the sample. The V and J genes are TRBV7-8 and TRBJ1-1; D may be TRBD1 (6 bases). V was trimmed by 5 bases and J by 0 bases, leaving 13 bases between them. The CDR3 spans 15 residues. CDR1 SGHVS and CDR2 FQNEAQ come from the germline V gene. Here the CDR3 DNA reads TGTGCCAGCAGCACAGGACAGCTATTGAACACTGAAGCTTTCTTT. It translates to CASSTGQLLNTEAFF.

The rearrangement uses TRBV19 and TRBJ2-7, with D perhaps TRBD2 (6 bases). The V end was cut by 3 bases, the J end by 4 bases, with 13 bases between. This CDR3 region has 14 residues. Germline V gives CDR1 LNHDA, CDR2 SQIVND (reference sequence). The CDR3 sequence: CASSMGTGHYEQYF. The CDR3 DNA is TGTGCCAGTAGTATGGGGACTGGACATTACGAGCAGTACTTC.

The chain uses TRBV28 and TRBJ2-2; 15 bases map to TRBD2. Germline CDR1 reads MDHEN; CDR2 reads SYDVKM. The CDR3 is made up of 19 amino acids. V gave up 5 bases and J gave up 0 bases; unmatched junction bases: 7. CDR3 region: CASSPGLAGGYTNTGELFF. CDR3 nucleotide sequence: TGTGCCAGCAGTCCGGGACTAGCGGGAGGATACACGAACACCGGGGAGCTGTTTTTT.

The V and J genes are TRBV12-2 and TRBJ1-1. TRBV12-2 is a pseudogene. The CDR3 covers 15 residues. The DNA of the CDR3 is TGTGCAAGTCGCTTCCGGGAGTTTAGGTCATACGAAGCTTTCTTT. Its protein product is CASRFREFRSYEAFF.

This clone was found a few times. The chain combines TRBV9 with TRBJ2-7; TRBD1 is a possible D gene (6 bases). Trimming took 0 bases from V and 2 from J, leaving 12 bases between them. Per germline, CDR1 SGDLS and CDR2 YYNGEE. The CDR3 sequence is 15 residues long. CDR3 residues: CASSVARDMTYEQYF. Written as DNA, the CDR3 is TGTGCCAGCAGCGTAGCTCGGGACATGACCTACGAGCAGTACTTC.

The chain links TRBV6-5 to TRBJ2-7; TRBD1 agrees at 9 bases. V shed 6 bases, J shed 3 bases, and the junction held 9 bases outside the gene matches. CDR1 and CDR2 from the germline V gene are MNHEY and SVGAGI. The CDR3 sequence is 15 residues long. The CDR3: CASRAGTGNRYEQYF. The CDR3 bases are TGTGCCAGCAGGGCCGGGACAGGGAATCGCTACGAGCAGTACTTC.

The CDR3 sequence: CASSLGTSLAGSTDTQYF. The CDR3 nucleotides read TGTGCCAGCAGCTTAGGTACTTCGCTAGCGGGGAGCACAGATACGCAGTATTTT. The V call is TRBV7-9, the J call TRBJ2-3, with 9 nucleotides matching TRBD2. Germline V gives CDR1 SEHNR, CDR2 FQNEAQ (reference sequence). With 1 base clipped from V and 0 bases from J, the junction kept 8 bases outside the gene matches. The CDR3 has 18 amino acids.

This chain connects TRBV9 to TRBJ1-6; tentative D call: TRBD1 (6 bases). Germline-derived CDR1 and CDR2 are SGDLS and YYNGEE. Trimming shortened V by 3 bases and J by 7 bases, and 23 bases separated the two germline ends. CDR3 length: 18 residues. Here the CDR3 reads CASSARGAGGVGNSPLHF. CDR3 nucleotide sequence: TGTGCCAGCAGCGCCAGAGGGGCGGGGGGCGTCGGAAATTCACCCCTCCACTTT.

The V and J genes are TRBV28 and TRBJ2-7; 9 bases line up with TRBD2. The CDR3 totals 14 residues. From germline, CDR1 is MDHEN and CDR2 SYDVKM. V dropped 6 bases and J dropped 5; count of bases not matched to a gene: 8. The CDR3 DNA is TGTGCCAGCAGCGCCGGGACTAGCAAGGACGAGCAGTACTTC. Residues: CASSAGTSKDEQYF.

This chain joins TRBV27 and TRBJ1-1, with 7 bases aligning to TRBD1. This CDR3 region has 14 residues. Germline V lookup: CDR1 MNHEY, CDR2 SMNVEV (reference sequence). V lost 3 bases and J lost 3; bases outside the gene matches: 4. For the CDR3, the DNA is TGTGCCAGCAGTTTTTACGGGACAGACACTGAAGCTTTCTTT. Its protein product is CASSFYGTDTEAFF.

CDR3 in DNA: TGTGCCAGCGTGGCCGGGACAAGGAATGAAAAACTGTTTTTT. Its protein is CASVAGTRNEKLFF. This rearrangement joins TRBV2 to TRBJ1-4, with D possibly being TRBD1 (6 bases). Per the germline V gene, CDR1 is SNHLY and CDR2 is FYNNEI. CDR3 length equals 14 residues. V lost 8 bases and J 5 bases, leaving 15 bases between the germline ends. The variable domain in full, with the rest retrieved from reference TRBV2 and TRBJ1-4, is EPEVTQTPSHQVTQMGQEVILRCVPISNHLYFYWYRQILGQKVEFLVSFYNNEISEKSEIFDDQFSVERPDGSNFTLKIRSTKLEDSAMYFCASVAGTRNEKLFFGSGTQLSVL.

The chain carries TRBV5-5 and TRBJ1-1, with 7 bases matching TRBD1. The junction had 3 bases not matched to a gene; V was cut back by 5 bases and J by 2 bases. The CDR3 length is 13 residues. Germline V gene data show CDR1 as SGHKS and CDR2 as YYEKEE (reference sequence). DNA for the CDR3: TGTGCCAGCAGTACAGGGGTTAACACTGAAGCTTTCTTT. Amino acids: CASSTGVNTEAFF.

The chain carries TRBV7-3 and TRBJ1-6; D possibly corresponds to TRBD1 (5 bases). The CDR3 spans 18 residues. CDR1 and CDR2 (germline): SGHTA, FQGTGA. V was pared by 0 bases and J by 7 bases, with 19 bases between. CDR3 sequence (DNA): TGTGCCAGCAGCTTAACCGGTTACAATGCGGGACGAAATTCACCCCTCCACTTT. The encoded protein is CASSLTGYNAGRNSPLHF.

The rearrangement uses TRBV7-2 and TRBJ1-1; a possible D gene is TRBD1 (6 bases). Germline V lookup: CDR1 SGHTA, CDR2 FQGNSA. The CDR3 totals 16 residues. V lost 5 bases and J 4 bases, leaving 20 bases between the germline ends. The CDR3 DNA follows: TGTGCCAGCAGCCTCGAAGCAGGGGCTATAGGCACTGAAGCTTTCTTT. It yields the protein CASSLEAGAIGTEAFF.

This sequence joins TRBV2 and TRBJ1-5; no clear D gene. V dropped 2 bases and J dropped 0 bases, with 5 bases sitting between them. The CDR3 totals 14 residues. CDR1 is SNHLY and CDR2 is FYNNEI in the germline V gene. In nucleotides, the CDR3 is TGTGCCAGCAGTGAAACAGATAGCAATCAGCCCCAGCATTTT. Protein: CASSETDSNQPQHF.

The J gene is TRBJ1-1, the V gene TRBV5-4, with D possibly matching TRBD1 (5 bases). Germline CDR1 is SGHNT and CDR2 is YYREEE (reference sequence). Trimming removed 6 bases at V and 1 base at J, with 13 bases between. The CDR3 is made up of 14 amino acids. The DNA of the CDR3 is TGTGCCAGCACCTCGGGGGTGGAGAACACTGAAGCTTTCTTT. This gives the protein CASTSGVENTEAFF.

The CDR3 DNA sequence: TGCGCCAGCAGCCCAAGCGGGTTATACGCCTACGAGCAGTACTTC. This translates into CASSPSGLYAYEQYF. The chain uses TRBV5-1 and TRBJ2-7, with a possible D match to TRBD2 (6 bases). V was cut by 4 bases and J by 2 bases, with 16 bases left in between. The CDR3 sequence is 15 residues long. Germline values: CDR1 SGHRS, CDR2 YFSETQ.